These T cell receptor beta chains were read from a single sample in a study of blood T cell repertoires in COVID-19. Only in-frame clones appear in the TCRdb table, and some are missing; sequencing was by immunoSEQ multiplex PCR. The sample lists tens of thousands of clones, 65% to 90% occurring once. The sample taken for sequencing was peripheral blood. The receptors originated from a man aged 60 to 75 with acute or convalescent COVID-19. Each CDR3 is given with its conserved first and last residue. A D gene is named only where the DNA matches it firmly. Clone sizes are given selectively: once, few, many, or a class where the clone is expanded.

>TRBJ1-2|-|14|TRBV7-9|-
TGTGCCAGCAGCTTTGCGGGGCCGAACTATGGCTACACCTTC
CASSFAGPNYGYTF
>TRBJ1-5|-|15|TRBV6-2/TRBV6-3|TRBD1
TGTGCCAGCAGCCCGACAGGGAAGCAATCACGGCCCCAGCATTTT
CASSPTGKQSRPQHF
>TRBJ1-1|-|15|TRBV18|TRBD1
TGTGCCAGCTCACCACCACAGGGGGATTACCGAAAGGCTTTCTTT
CASSPPQGDYRKAFF
>TRBJ1-1|once|15|TRBV6-5|TRBD1
TGTGCCAGCAGTCCGGACAGGGGGCGCAGGACTGAAGCTTTCTTT
CASSPDRGRRTEAFF
>TRBJ1-1|-|11|TRBV19|-
TGTGCCAGTAGTCGGTACACTGAAGCTTTCTTT
CASSRYTEAFF
>TRBJ2-7|-|15|TRBV27|-
TGTGCCAGCAGTTTCTCTCGGGGGAAAACCTACGAGCAGTACTTC
CASSFSRGKTYEQYF
>TRBJ1-2|-|14|TRBV19|-
TGTGCCAGTACTCCGACGGGGGATCACTATGGCTACACCTTC
CASTPTGDHYGYTF
>TRBJ2-7|many|14|TRBV7-9|-
TGTGCCAGCAGCTCACCCGGGCGGCGGGGCGAGCAGTACTTC
CASSSPGRRGEQYF
>TRBJ2-2|few|15|TRBV7-6|-
TGTGCCAGCAGCCCCGCTGGGGGGTTGTCCGGGGAGCTGTTTTTT
CASSPAGGLSGELFF
>TRBJ1-4|-|11|TRBV28|-
TGTGCCAGCAGTTCGGGGGAAAAACTGTTTTTT
CASSSGEKLFF
>TRBJ1-1|-|15|TRBV7-8|-
TGTGCCAGCAGCCGACAGGCAAGTCCCAACACTGAAGCTTTCTTT
CASSRQASPNTEAFF
>TRBJ1-1|once|14|TRBV18|-
TGTGCCAGCTCAGCGGACAGTGGGAACACTGAAGCTTTCTTT
CASSADSGNTEAFF
>TRBJ1-5|-|15|TRBV27|-
TGTGCCAGCAGAGAAAAACAGGGAAGGGGTCAGCCCCAGCATTTT
CASREKQGRGQPQHF
>TRBJ2-1|-|16|TRBV6-2/TRBV6-3|TRBD2
TGTGCCAGCAGTTTCGGAGTAGCGGGGGGGGACAATGAGCAGTTCTTC
CASSFGVAGGDNEQFF
>TRBJ2-1|-|15|TRBV27|-
TGTGCCACTTCACGACGGGACTTGGGGTACAATGAGCAGTTCTTC
CATSRRDLGYNEQFF
>TRBJ2-3|-|15|TRBV7-2|-
TGTGCCAGCAGCTTAGACGTGGGCCCCACAGATACGCAGTATTTT
CASSLDVGPTDTQYF
>TRBJ1-1|few|18|TRBV3-1/TRBV3-2|TRBD1
TGTGCCAGCTCCACAGGGGGTCTATTGACGGAGATGAACACTGAAGCTTTCTTT
CASSTGGLLTEMNTEAFF
>TRBJ1-1|-|14|TRBV27|-
TGTGCCAGCAGGGGGGCCGGAGGGAACACTGAAGCTTTCTTT
CASRGAGGNTEAFF
>TRBJ2-2|-|15|TRBV7-6|-
TGTGCCAGCAGCTTAGCCCCGGGTGAATCCGGGGAGCTGTTTTTT
CASSLAPGESGELFF
>TRBJ1-5|-|15|TRBV2|-
TGTGCCAGCAGGGGAACAGGGCAGGCCAATCAGCCCCAGCATTTT
CASRGTGQANQPQHF
>TRBJ1-6|-|14|TRBV28|-
TGTGCCAGCAGTTTAAGGAGGTATAATTCACCCCTCCACTTT
CASSLRRYNSPLHF
>TRBJ1-2|-|18|TRBV7-2|-
TGTGCCAGCAGCTTAGGTGGACGGACAATTAAGGCTAACTATGGCTACACCTTC
CASSLGGRTIKANYGYTF
>TRBJ1-1|-|14|TRBV7-9|-
TGTGCCAGCAGCTTTGGAGGGCTGAACACTGAAGCTTTCTTT
CASSFGGLNTEAFF
>TRBJ1-5|-|15|TRBV6-5|-
TGTGCCAGCAGGTTCGACAGGAATAGCAATCAGCCCCAGCATTTT
CASRFDRNSNQPQHF
>TRBJ2-5|-|12|TRBV11-2|TRBD1
TGTGCCAGCAGCGACAGGGGGGAGACCCAGTACTTC
CASSDRGETQYF